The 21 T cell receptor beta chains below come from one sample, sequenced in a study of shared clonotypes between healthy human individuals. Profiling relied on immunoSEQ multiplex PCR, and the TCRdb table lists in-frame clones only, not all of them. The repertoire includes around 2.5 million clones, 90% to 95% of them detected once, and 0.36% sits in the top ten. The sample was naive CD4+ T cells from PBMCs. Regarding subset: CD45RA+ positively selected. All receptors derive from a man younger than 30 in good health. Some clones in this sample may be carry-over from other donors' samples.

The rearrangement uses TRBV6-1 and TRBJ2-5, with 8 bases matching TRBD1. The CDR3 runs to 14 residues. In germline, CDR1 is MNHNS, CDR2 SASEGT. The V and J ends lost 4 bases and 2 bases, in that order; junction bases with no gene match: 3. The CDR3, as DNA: TGTGCCAGCAGTGTAAACAGGGGGCAAGAGACCCAGTACTTC. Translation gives CASSVNRGQETQYF.

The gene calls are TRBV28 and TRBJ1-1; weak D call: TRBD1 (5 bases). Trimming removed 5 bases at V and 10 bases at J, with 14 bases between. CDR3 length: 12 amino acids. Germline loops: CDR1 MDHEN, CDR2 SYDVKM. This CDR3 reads CASSPEGRRAFF. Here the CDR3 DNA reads TGTGCCAGCAGTCCCGAGGGACGGCGAGCTTTCTTT.

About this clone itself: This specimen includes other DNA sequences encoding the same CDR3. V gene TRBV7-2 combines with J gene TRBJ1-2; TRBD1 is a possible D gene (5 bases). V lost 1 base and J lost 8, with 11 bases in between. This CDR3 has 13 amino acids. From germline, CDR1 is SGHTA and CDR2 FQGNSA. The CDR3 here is CASSLVRGRGYTF. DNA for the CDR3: TGTGCCAGCAGCTTAGTAAGGGGTAGAGGCTACACCTTC.

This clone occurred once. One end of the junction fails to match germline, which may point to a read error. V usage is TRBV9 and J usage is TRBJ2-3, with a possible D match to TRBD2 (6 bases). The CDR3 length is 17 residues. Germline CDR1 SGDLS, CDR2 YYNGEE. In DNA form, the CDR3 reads TGTGCCGGCAGCCCGTGGTTCGTGGGCGGGGGCACAGATACGCAGTATTTT. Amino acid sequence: CAGSPWFVGGGTDTQYF.

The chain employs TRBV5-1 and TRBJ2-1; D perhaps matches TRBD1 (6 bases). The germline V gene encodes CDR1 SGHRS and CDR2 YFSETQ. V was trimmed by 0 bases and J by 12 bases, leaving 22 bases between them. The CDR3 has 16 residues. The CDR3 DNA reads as TGCGCCAGCAGCTTGGAGGGGCAGGGGCCAGGGAACGTGCAGTTCTTC. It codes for CASSLEGQGPGNVQFF. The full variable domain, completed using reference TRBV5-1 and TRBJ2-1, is KAGVTQTPRYLIKTRGQQVTLSCSPISGHRSVSWYQQTPGQGLQFLFEYFSETQRNKGNFPGRFSGRQFSNSRSEMNVSTLELGDSALYLCASSLEGQGPGNVQFFGPGTRLTVL.

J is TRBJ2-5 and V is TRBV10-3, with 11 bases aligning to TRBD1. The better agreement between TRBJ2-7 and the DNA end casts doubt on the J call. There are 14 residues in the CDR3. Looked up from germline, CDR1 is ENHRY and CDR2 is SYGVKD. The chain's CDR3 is CAISEGQGAHEQYF. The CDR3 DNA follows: TGTGCCATCAGTGAGGGACAGGGGGCCCACGAGCAGTACTTC.

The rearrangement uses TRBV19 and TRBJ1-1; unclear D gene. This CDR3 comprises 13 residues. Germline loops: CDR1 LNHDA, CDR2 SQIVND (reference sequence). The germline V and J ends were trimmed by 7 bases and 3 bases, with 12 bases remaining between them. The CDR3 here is CASTPLADTEAFF. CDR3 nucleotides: TGTGCCAGTACCCCCCTCGCTGACACTGAAGCTTTCTTT.

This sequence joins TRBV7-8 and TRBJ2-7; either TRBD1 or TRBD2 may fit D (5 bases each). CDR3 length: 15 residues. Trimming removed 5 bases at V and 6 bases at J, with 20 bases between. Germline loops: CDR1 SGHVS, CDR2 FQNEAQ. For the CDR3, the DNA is TGTGCCAGCAGCCCAAACCAGGGAGCCGGGGTCGAGCAGTACTTC. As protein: CASSPNQGAGVEQYF.

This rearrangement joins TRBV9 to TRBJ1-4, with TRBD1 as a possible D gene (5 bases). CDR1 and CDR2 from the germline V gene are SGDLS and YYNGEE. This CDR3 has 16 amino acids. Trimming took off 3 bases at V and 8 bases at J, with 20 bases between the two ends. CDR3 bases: TGTGCCAGCAGCGAGGGACCGGGACTGGGGGGAGAAAAACTGTTTTTT. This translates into CASSEGPGLGGEKLFF.

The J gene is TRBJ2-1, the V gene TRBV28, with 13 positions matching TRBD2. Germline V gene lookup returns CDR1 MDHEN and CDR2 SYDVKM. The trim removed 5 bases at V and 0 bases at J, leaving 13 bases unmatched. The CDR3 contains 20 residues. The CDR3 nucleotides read TGTGCCAGCAGTCTGCGGCGGACTAGCGGGAGACGCAGCTCCTACAATGAGCAGTTCTTC. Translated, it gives CASSLRRTSGRRSSYNEQFF.

The DNA of the CDR3 is TGTGCCAGCTCACCTGGAAGGGAGGCTGGCTACACCTTC. As protein: CASSPGREAGYTF. The chain employs TRBV18 and TRBJ1-2; no clear D. This CDR3 contains 13 residues. Trimming stripped 3 bases from V and 7 bases from J, with 12 bases between. Germline CDR1 is KGHSH and CDR2 is LQKENI.

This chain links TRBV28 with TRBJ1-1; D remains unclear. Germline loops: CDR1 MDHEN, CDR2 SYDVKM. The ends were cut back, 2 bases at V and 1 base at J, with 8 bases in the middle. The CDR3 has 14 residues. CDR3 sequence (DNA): TGTGCCAGCAGTTTACACGGAGGGAACACTGAAGCTTTCTTT. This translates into CASSLHGGNTEAFF.

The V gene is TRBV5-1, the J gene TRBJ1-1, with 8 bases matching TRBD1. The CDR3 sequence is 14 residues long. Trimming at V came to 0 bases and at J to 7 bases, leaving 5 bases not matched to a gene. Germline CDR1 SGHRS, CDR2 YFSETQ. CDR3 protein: CASSLGGTGVEAFF. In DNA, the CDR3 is TGCGCCAGCAGCTTGGGGGGGACAGGAGTTGAAGCTTTCTTT.

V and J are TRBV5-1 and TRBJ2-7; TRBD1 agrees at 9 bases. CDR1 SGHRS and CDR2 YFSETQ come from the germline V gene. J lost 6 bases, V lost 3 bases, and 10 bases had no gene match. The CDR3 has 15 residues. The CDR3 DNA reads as TGCGCCAGCAGCTCGGGGACAGGGTTATCTGGCGAGCAGTACTTC. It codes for CASSSGTGLSGEQYF.

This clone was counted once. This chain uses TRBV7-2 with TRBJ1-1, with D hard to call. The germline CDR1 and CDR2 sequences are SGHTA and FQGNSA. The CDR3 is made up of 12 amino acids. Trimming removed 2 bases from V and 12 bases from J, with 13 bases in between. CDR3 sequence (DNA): TGTGCCAGCAGCTTATGGGGTGGAGTAACTTTCTTT. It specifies CASSLWGGVTFF.

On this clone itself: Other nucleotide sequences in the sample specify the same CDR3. The CDR3 protein is CASSLDGSSYNEQFF. The CDR3 nucleotides read TGCGCCAGCAGCTTGGACGGGAGCTCCTACAATGAGCAGTTCTTC. The chain carries TRBV5-1 and TRBJ2-1; possibly TRBD2 for D (6 bases). Germline CDR1 SGHRS, CDR2 YFSETQ. Trimming shortened V by 0 bases and J by 0 bases, and 7 bases separated the two germline ends. The CDR3 is 15 residues long.

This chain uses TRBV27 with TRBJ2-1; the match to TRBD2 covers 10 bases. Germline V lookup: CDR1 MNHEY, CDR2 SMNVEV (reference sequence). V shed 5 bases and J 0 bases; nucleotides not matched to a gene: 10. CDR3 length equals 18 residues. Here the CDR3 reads CASSPQSSGSSSYNEQFF. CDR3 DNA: TGTGCCAGCAGTCCCCAATCTAGCGGGAGTAGCTCCTACAATGAGCAGTTCTTC.

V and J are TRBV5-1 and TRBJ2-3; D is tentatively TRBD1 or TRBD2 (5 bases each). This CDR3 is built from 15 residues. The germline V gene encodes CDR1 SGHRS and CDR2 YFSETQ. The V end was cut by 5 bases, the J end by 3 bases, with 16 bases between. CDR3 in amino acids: CASSSGSTATDTQYF. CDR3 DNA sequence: TGCGCCAGCAGTTCAGGGAGTACGGCTACAGATACGCAGTATTTT.

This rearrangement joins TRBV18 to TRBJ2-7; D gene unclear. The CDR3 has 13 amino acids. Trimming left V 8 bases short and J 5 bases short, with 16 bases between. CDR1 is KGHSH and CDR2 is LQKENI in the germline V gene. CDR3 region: CASTVAGRDEQYF. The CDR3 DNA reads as TGTGCCAGCACCGTAGCTGGTCGGGACGAGCAGTACTTC.

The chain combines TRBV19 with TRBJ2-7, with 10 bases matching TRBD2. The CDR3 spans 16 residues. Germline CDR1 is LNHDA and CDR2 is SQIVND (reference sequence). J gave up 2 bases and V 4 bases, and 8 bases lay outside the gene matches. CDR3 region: CASSNPGTSATYEQYF. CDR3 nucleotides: TGTGCCAGTAGTAATCCCGGGACTAGCGCCACCTACGAGCAGTACTTC.

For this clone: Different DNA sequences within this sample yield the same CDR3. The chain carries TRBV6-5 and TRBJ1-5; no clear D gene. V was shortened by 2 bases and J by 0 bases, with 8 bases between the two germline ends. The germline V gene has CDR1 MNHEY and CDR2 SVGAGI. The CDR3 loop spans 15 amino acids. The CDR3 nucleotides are TGTGCCAGCAGTTACACAGCATATAGCAATCAGCCCCAGCATTTT. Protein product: CASSYTAYSNQPQHF.